This is a list of T cell receptor beta chains from one sample in a study of T cells after yellow fever vaccination. TCRdb re-analysed the 5' RACE reads in MiXCR, keeping a single row per CDR3 protein. The table lists 300,000 to 350,000 distinct CDR3 sequences, around 3.9% of them singletons. The sample here was PBMCs, taken 5 days after the yellow fever booster vaccination. These receptors came from a man between 18 and 35 years old who received the YFV17D yellow fever vaccine. Each CDR3 is given with its conserved first and last residue. The D gene is left open where the match is weak. Clone size, where shown, is once, few, many, or a class for clones that have expanded.

j_call d_call v_call clone_size cdr3_nt cdr3_aa
TRBJ2-6 TRBD1 TRBV20-1 - TGCAGTGATAGACAGGGGGCCTCTGGGGCCAACGTCCTGACTTTC CSDRQGASGANVLTF
TRBJ2-3 - TRBV4-1 many TGCGCCAGCAGCCAAGATTTTCAAGCGCTTTCTAGCACAGATACGCAGTATTTT CASSQDFQALSSTDTQYF
TRBJ2-3 - TRBV5-6 many TGTGCCAGCAGCTTGGCGGGGGTCACAGATACGCAGTATTTT CASSLAGVTDTQYF
TRBJ2-3 - TRBV10-2 - TGCGCCAGCAGCACTAGCACCAGCACAGATACGCAGTATTTT CASSTSTSTDTQYF
TRBJ2-1 TRBD2 TRBV20-1 - TGCAGTGCTAGACTCCCGGGAGGTGAGCAGTTCTTC CSARLPGGEQFF
TRBJ1-5 - TRBV7-9 few TGTGCCAGCAGCTTCGGACAGCTAAACCAGCCCCAGCATTTT CASSFGQLNQPQHF
TRBJ2-3 - TRBV11-1 many TGTGCCAGCAGCTTCCAGGGGGATACGCAGTATTTT CASSFQGDTQYF
TRBJ1-5 TRBD1 TRBV23-1 - TGCGCCAGCAGTCAGTTTTGGGACAGGGAATTTAGCAATCAGCCCCAGCATTTT CASSQFWDREFSNQPQHF
TRBJ2-7 TRBD1 TRBV19 few TGTGCCAGTAGGCGGGACAGGGCCACCTACGAGCAGTACTTC CASRRDRATYEQYF
TRBJ2-5 - TRBV6-2/TRBV6-3 - TGTGCCAGCCTCACCGGAGGGGGGCAAGAGACCCAGTACTTC CASLTGGGQETQYF
TRBJ1-5 - TRBV5-1 - TGCGCCAGCAGCTTGTCGGACCCTAGCAATCAGCCCCAGCATTTT CASSLSDPSNQPQHF
TRBJ1-1 - TRBV27 - TGTGCCAGCAGTTTATCTCTCCTGAGCGAAGCTTTCTTT CASSLSLLSEAFF
TRBJ2-1 - TRBV29-1 - TGCAGCGTTGAAACAGGGTTTGGTGAGCAGTTCTTC CSVETGFGEQFF
TRBJ1-2 - TRBV10-3 few TGTGCCATCACGGCAGGCTATGGCTACACCTTC CAITAGYGYTF
TRBJ2-4 TRBD1 TRBV7-8 many TGTGCCAGCAGCTTAACTCATGGACAGGGGGAAAACATTCAGTACTTC CASSLTHGQGENIQYF
TRBJ2-5 - TRBV29-1 few TGCAGCGTTGATAAGGGGGGAGAGACCCAGTACTTC CSVDKGGETQYF
TRBJ2-5 - TRBV6-1 - TGTGCCAGCAGTGAAGAGAGGGAGACCCAGTACTTC CASSEERETQYF
TRBJ1-6 TRBD1 TRBV20-1 many TGCAGTGCGCCGACAGGGGGGAGAAATTTGGCCCTCCACTTT CSAPTGGRNLALHF
TRBJ2-5 TRBD1 TRBV6-5 many TGTGCCAGCAGCTATAACAGGGGAGAGACCCAGTACTTC CASSYNRGETQYF
TRBJ1-2 TRBD1 TRBV18 many TGCGCCAGCAGCCCGGGACAGGGGAACTATGGCTACACCTTC CASSPGQGNYGYTF
TRBJ2-7 TRBD1 TRBV5-1 many TGCGCCAGCAGCTTGGGGGACAGGAACGAGCAGTACTTC CASSLGDRNEQYF
TRBJ2-2 - TRBV14 - TGTGCCAGCAGCCAGAGGATTGGACACGGAATGAACACCGGGGAGCTGTTTTTT CASSQRIGHGMNTGELFF
TRBJ2-5 TRBD2 TRBV7-9 many TGTGCCAGCAGCTTAGTCCTAGCGGGGCAAGAGACCCAGTACTTC CASSLVLAGQETQYF
TRBJ2-3 - TRBV20-1 few TGCAGTGCTAGACAGAGCCCTAGCACAGATACGCAGTATTTT CSARQSPSTDTQYF
TRBJ2-2 TRBD1 TRBV7-9 few TGTGCCAGCAGCTTAACAGGGGACGGCGGGGAGCTGTTTTTT CASSLTGDGGELFF
TRBJ1-2 TRBD1 TRBV12-5 - TGTGCTAGTGGTTTGGTCCTCCCAGTGGACAGGTCCCGCGACTATGGCTACACCTTC CASGLVLPVDRSRDYGYTF
TRBJ1-6 - TRBV19 few TGTGCCAGTAGTGGAGGGTCTCAGTCACCCCTCCACTTT CASSGGSQSPLHF
TRBJ1-1 - TRBV7-8 few TGTGCCAGCAGCTTAGTGGCGGGAAACACTGAAGCTTTCTTT CASSLVAGNTEAFF
TRBJ1-1 - TRBV12-3/TRBV12-4 few TGTGCCAGCAGTTACGGCCGTTTGAACACTGAAGCTTTCTTT CASSYGRLNTEAFF
TRBJ2-7 TRBD2 TRBV20-1 many TGCAGTGCTAGGGATATAGCGGGGTCCTCCTACGAGCAGTACTTC CSARDIAGSSYEQYF
TRBJ1-6 TRBD1 TRBV6-6 few TGTGCCAGCAGAGGCCACAGGGGGCGCGGTTCACCCCTCCACTTT CASRGHRGRGSPLHF
TRBJ2-6 - TRBV6-4 - TGTGCCAGCAGTGCTGGGGGTGCTGGGGCCAACGTCCTGACTTTC CASSAGGAGANVLTF
TRBJ2-3 TRBD2 TRBV4-1 few TGCGCCAGCAGCCAACCACGGGGGGGGGGAGATACGCAGTATTTT CASSQPRGGGDTQYF